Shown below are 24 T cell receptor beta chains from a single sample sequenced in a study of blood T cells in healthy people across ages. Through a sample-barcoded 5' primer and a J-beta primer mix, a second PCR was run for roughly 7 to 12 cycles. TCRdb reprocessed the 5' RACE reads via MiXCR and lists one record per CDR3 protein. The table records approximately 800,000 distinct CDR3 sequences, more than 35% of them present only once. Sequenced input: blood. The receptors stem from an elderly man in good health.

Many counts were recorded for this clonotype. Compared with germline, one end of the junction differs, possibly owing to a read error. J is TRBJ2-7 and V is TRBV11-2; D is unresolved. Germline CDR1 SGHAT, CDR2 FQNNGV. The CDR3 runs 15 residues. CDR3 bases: TGTGCCAGCAGCTTAGACCCTTCCCTCTCCTATGAGCAGTACTTC. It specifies CASSLDPSLSYEQYF.

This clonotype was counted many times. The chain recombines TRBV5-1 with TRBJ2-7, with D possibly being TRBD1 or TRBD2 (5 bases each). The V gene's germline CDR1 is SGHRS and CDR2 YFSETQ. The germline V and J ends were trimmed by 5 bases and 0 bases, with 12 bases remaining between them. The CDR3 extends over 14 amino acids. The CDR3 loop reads CASRTGTASYEQYF. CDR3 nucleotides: TGCGCCAGCAGGACCGGGACGGCCTCCTACGAGCAGTACTTC.

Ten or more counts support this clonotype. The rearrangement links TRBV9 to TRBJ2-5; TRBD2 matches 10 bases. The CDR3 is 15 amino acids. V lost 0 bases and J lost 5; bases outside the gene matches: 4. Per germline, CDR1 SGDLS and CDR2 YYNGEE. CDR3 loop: CASSVEASGSETQYF. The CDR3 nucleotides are TGTGCCAGCAGCGTAGAAGCTAGCGGGAGTGAGACCCAGTACTTC. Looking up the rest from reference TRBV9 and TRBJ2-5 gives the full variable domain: DSGVTQTPKHLITATGQRVTLRCSPRSGDLSVYWYQQSLDQGLQFLIQYYNGEERAKGNILERFSAQQFPDLHSELNLSSLELGDSALYFCASSVEASGSETQYFGPGTRLLVL.

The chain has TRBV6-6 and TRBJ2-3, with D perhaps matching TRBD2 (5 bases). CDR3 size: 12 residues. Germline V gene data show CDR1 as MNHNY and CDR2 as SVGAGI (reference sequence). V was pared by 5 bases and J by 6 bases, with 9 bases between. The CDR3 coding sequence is TGTGCCAGCAGTCACTTAGCGGATACGCAGTATTTT. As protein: CASSHLADTQYF.

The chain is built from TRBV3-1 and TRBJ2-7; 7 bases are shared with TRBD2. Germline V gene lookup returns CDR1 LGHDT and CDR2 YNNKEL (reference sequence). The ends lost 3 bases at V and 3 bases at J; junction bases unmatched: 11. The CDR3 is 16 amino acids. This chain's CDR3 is CASSHDHRDYIYEQYF. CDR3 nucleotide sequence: TGTGCCAGCAGCCACGACCACCGGGACTACATCTACGAGCAGTACTTC.

CDR3 region: CASAVAGKETQYF. In DNA form, the CDR3 reads TGTGCCAGCGCCGTCGCGGGCAAAGAGACCCAGTACTTC. V and J are TRBV7-2 and TRBJ2-5; a possible D gene is TRBD2 (5 bases). V shed 8 bases and J shed 3 bases, with 13 bases lying between them. The CDR3 spans 13 residues. From germline, CDR1 is SGHTA and CDR2 FQGNSA.

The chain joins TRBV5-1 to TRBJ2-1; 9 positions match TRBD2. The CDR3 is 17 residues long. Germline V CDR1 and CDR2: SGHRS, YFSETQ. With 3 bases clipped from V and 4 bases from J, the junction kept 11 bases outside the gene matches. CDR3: CASSSYNGLAQYNEQFF. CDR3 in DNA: TGCGCCAGCAGCTCCTACAATGGACTAGCGCAGTACAATGAGCAGTTCTTC. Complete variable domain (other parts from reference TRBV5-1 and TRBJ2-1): KAGVTQTPRYLIKTRGQQVTLSCSPISGHRSVSWYQQTPGQGLQFLFEYFSETQRNKGNFPGRFSGRQFSNSRSEMNVSTLELGDSALYLCASSSYNGLAQYNEQFFGPGTRLTVL.

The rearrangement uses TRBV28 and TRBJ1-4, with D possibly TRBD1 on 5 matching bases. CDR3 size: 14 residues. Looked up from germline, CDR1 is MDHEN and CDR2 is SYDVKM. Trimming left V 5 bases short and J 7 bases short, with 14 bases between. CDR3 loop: CASSPALGGEKLFF. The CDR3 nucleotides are TGTGCCAGCAGTCCGGCCCTTGGGGGTGAAAAACTGTTTTTT.

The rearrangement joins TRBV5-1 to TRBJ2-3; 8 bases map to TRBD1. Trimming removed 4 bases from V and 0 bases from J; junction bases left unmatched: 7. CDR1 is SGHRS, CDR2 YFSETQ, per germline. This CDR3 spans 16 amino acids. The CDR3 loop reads CASSQQGDTSTDTQYF. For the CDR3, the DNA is TGCGCCAGCAGCCAACAGGGGGATACTAGCACAGATACGCAGTATTTT.

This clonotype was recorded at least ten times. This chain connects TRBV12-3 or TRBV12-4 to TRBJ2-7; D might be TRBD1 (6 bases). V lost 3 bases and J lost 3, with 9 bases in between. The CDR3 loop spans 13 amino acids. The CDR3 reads CASSFQGIYEQYF. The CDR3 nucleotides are TGTGCCAGCAGTTTCCAGGGGATCTACGAGCAGTACTTC.

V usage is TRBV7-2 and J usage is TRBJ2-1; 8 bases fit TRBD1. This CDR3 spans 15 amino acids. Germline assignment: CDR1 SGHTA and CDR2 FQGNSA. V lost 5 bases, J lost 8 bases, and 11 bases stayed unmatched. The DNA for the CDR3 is TGTGCCAGCAGCCCGAATCCGGGACAGGACTATGAGCAGTTCTTC. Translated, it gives CASSPNPGQDYEQFF. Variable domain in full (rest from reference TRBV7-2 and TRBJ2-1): GAGVSQSPSNKVTEKGKDVELRCDPISGHTALYWYRQSLGQGLEFLIYFQGNSAPDKSGLPSDRFSAERTGGSVSTLTIQRTQQEDSAVYLCASSPNPGQDYEQFFGPGTRLTVL.

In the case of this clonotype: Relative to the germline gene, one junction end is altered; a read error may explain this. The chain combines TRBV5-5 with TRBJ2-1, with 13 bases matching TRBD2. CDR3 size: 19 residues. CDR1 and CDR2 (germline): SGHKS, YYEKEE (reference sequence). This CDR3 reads CASSLVTSGGGTLYNEQFF. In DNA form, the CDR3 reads TGTGCCAGCAGTTTGGTCACTAGCGGGGGGGGGACACTCTACAATGAGCAGTTCTTC.

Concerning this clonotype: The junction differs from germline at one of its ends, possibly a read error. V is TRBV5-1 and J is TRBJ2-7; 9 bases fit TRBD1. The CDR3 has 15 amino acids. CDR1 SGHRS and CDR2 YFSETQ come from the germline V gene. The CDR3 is CASSLGGQGPYERYF. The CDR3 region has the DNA TGCGCCAGCAGCTTGGGGGGACAGGGCCCCTACGAGCGGTACTTC. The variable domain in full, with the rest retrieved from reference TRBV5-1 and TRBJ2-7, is KAGVTQTPRYLIKTRGQQVTLSCSPISGHRSVSWYQQTPGQGLQFLFEYFSETQRNKGNFPGRFSGRQFSNSRSEMNVSTLELGDSALYLCASSLGGQGPYERYFGPGTRLTVT.

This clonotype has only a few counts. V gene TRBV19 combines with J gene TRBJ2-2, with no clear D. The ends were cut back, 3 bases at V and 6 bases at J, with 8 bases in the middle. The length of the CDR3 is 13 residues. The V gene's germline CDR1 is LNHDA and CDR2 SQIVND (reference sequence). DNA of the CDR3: TGTGCCAGTAGTATTTCTGGCTCCGGGGAGCTGTTTTTT. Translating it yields CASSISGSGELFF. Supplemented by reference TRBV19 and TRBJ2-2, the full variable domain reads DGGITQSPKYLFRKEGQNVTLSCEQNLNHDAMYWYRQDPGQGLRLIYYSQIVNDFQKGDIAEGYSVSREKKESFPLTVTSAQKNPTAFYLCASSISGSGELFFGEGSRLTVL.

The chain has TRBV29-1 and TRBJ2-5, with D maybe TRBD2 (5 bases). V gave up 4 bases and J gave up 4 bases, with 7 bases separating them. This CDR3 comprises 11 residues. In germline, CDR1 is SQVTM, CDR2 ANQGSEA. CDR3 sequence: CSVGGPETQYF. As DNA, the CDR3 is TGCAGCGTTGGAGGGCCAGAGACCCAGTACTTC.

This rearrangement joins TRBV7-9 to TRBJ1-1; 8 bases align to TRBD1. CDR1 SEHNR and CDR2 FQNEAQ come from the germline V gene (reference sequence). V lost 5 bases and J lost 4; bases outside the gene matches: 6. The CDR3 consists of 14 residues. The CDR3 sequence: CASSARQGSTEAFF. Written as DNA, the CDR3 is TGTGCCAGCAGCGCACGACAGGGGAGCACTGAAGCTTTCTTT.

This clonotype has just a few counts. The CDR3 sequence is CASSLDADSYEQYF. As DNA, the CDR3 is TGTGCCAGCAGCCTGGACGCCGACTCCTACGAGCAGTACTTC. The chain is built from TRBV2 and TRBJ2-7; the D is unclear. Trimming left V 6 bases short and J 0 bases short, with 12 bases between. CDR1 and CDR2 from the germline V gene are SNHLY and FYNNEI. This CDR3 region has 14 residues. The full variable domain, rest sourced from reference TRBV2 and TRBJ2-7, is EPEVTQTPSHQVTQMGQEVILRCVPISNHLYFYWYRQILGQKVEFLVSFYNNEISEKSEIFDDQFSVERPDGSNFTLKIRSTKLEDSAMYFCASSLDADSYEQYFGPGTRLTVT.

The CDR3 here is CSARVGTTNEQFF. For the CDR3, the DNA is TGCAGTGCTAGGGTCGGGACTACCAATGAGCAGTTCTTC. The chain carries TRBV20-1 and TRBJ2-1, with 7 bases aligning to TRBD2. CDR1 DFQATT and CDR2 SNEGSKA come from the germline V gene (reference sequence). V lost 3 bases and J lost 6; bases outside the gene matches: 5. The CDR3 is made up of 13 amino acids.

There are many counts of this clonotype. This chain's CDR3 is CSVVRSRGNEQYF. CDR3 coding DNA: TGCAGCGTTGTTAGGTCACGGGGGAACGAGCAGTACTTC. The chain couples TRBV29-1 to TRBJ2-7, with TRBD2 as a possible D gene (6 bases). The germline V and J ends were trimmed by 4 bases and 5 bases, with 15 bases remaining between them. This CDR3 has 13 amino acids. CDR1 and CDR2 (germline): SQVTM, ANQGSEA.

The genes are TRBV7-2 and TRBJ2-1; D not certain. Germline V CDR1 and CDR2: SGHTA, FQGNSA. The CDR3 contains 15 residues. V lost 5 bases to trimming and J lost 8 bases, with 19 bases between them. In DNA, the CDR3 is TGTGCCAGCAGCCCCGGTCTGGGTTATGACGATGAGCAGTTCTTC. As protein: CASSPGLGYDDEQFF.

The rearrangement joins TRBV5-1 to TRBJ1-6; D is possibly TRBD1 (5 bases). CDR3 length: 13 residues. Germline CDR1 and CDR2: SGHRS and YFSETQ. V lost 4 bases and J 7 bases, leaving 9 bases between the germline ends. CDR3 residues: CASSRDGNSPLHF. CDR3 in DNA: TGCGCCAGCAGCCGGGACGGAAATTCACCCCTCCACTTT.

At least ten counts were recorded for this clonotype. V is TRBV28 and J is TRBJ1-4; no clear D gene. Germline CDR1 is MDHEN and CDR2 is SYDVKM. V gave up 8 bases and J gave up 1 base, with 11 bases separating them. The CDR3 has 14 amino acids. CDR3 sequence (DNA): TGTGCCAGCGTAGCGTCGATAACTAATGAAAAACTGTTTTTT. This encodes CASVASITNEKLFF.

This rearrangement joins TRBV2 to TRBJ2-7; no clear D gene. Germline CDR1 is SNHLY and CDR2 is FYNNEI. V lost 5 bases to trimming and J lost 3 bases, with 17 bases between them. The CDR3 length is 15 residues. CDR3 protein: CASSPNLDVYYEQYF. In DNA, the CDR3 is TGTGCCAGCAGTCCTAACTTGGACGTTTACTACGAGCAGTACTTC. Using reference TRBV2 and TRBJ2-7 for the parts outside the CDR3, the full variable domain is EPEVTQTPSHQVTQMGQEVILRCVPISNHLYFYWYRQILGQKVEFLVSFYNNEISEKSEIFDDQFSVERPDGSNFTLKIRSTKLEDSAMYFCASSPNLDVYYEQYFGPGTRLTVT.

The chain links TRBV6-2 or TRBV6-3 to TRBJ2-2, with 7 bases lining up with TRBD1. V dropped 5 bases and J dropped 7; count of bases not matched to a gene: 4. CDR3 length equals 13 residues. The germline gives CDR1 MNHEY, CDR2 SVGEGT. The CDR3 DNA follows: TGTGCCAGCAGTCGACAGGGAATCGGGGAGCTGTTTTTT. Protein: CASSRQGIGELFF.